Below, 27 T cell receptor beta chains from the same sample are listed, as sequenced in a study of OX40 agonist ivuxolimab in advanced cancers. Repertoires were generated with immunoSEQ multiplex PCR, while TCRdb's copy carries only in-frame clones and drops some. In the table there are 80,000 or so clones, about 90% of which are singletons. This specimen consisted of CD4+ or CD8+ T cells sorted from blood, obtained in a trial of the OX40 agonist ivuxolimab. The receptors come from an adult with an advanced solid tumor such as melanoma, head and neck, liver or kidney cancer.

This chain joins TRBV9 and TRBJ1-3, with D unresolved. Germline V CDR1 and CDR2: SGDLS, YYNGEE. The CDR3 has 13 residues. V was trimmed by 2 bases and J by 4 bases, leaving 7 bases between them. The CDR3 protein is CASSVPAGNTIYF. The CDR3 DNA reads as TGTGCCAGCAGCGTTCCGGCGGGAAACACCATATATTTT. Drawing the rest from reference TRBV9 and TRBJ1-3, the complete variable domain is DSGVTQTPKHLITATGQRVTLRCSPRSGDLSVYWYQQSLDQGLQFLIQYYNGEERAKGNILERFSAQQFPDLHSELNLSSLELGDSALYFCASSVPAGNTIYFGEGSWLTVV.

The rearrangement uses TRBV5-6 and TRBJ2-1, with 12 positions matching TRBD1. The CDR3 has 17 residues. V shed 2 bases, J shed 8 bases, and the junction held 11 bases outside the gene matches. Germline CDR1 SGHDT, CDR2 YYEEEE. CDR3 region: CASSFRDRGRGRDEQFF. In DNA form, the CDR3 reads TGTGCCAGCAGCTTCCGGGACAGGGGGCGCGGGCGCGATGAGCAGTTCTTC. Based on the CDR3 plus reference TRBV5-6 and TRBJ2-1, the full variable domain is DAGVTQSPTHLIKTRGQQVTLRCSPKSGHDTVSWYQQALGQGPQFIFQYYEEEERQRGNFPDRFSGHQFPNYSSELNVNALLLGDSALYLCASSFRDRGRGRDEQFFGPGTRLTVL.

The rearrangement links TRBV11-3 to TRBJ2-3; TRBD2 is a possible D gene (6 bases). Germline CDR1 SGHNT, CDR2 YENEEA. Trimming pared 3 bases from V and 0 bases from J, leaving 16 bases between. The CDR3 sequence is 17 residues long. The CDR3 loop reads CASSFWRGGFSTDTQYF. The CDR3 DNA sequence: TGTGCCAGCAGCTTCTGGCGGGGCGGGTTTAGCACAGATACGCAGTATTTT.

In nucleotides, the CDR3 is TGTGCCAGCAGCTCGGGACAGGGGATATATGGCTACACCTTC. Encoded protein: CASSSGQGIYGYTF. This chain links TRBV5-4 with TRBJ1-2; 10 bases are a match to TRBD1. This CDR3 has 14 residues. Losses at the gene ends were 3 bases for V and 5 bases for J; bases not matched to a gene: 4. Per the germline V gene, CDR1 is SGHNT and CDR2 is YYREEE (reference sequence).

The rearrangement links TRBV27 to TRBJ2-1; 7 bases fit TRBD2. The V segment lost 5 bases and the J segment 6 bases; nucleotides outside the gene matches: 19. The length of the CDR3 is 18 residues. Germline assignment: CDR1 MNHEY and CDR2 SMNVEV (reference sequence). The CDR3: CASSAGVVEAWGSNEQFF. The CDR3 DNA sequence: TGTGCCAGCAGTGCGGGGGTCGTAGAAGCCTGGGGGTCCAATGAGCAGTTCTTC.

The chain couples TRBV7-7 to TRBJ2-2; 10 nucleotides match TRBD1. Trimming cost V 8 bases and J 6 bases; bases outside gene matches: 9. This CDR3 has 15 amino acids. In germline, CDR1 is SSHAT, CDR2 FNYEAQ (reference sequence). CDR3 coding DNA: TGTGCCAGCCCCTCCAGGGACAGGGGCCCCGGGGAGCTGTTTTTT. Its protein product is CASPSRDRGPGELFF. Looking up the rest from reference TRBV7-7 and TRBJ2-2 gives the full variable domain: GAGVSQSPRYKVTKRGQDVTLRCDPISSHATLYWYQQALGQGPEFLTYFNYEAQPDKSGLPSDRFSAERPEGSISTLTIQRTEQRDSAMYRCASPSRDRGPGELFFGEGSRLTVL.

This clone was observed a few times. The V gene is TRBV9, the J gene TRBJ1-2; D perhaps matches TRBD1 (5 bases). The germline CDR1 and CDR2 sequences are SGDLS and YYNGEE. This CDR3 contains 15 residues. V dropped 0 bases and J dropped 4 bases, with 13 bases sitting between them. DNA of the CDR3: TGTGCCAGCAGCGTAGCTACAGGTGGGGTCTATGGCTACACCTTC. It is translated as CASSVATGGVYGYTF. The whole variable domain, remainder taken from reference TRBV9 and TRBJ1-2, is DSGVTQTPKHLITATGQRVTLRCSPRSGDLSVYWYQQSLDQGLQFLIQYYNGEERAKGNILERFSAQQFPDLHSELNLSSLELGDSALYFCASSVATGGVYGYTFGSGTRLTVV.

The V and J genes are TRBV6-1 and TRBJ1-2; possibly TRBD1 for D (5 bases). Looked up from germline, CDR1 is MNHNS and CDR2 is SASEGT. The CDR3 has 12 residues. The V and J ends lost 8 bases and 3 bases respectively, with 10 bases between them. This CDR3 is CASSAGHYGYTF. The CDR3 DNA reads as TGTGCCAGCTCTGCGGGACACTATGGCTACACCTTC.

V and J are TRBV14 and TRBJ1-2; 10 nucleotides agree with TRBD1. Germline CDR1 is SGHDN and CDR2 is FVKESK. The CDR3 has 14 residues. The junction had 6 bases not matched to a gene; V was cut back by 5 bases and J by 6 bases. CDR3 protein: CASSRGTGDDGYTF. CDR3 coding DNA: TGTGCCAGCAGCAGGGGGACAGGGGACGATGGCTACACCTTC.

This clone was counted a few times. V is TRBV2 and J is TRBJ1-5; unclear D gene. This CDR3 spans 12 amino acids. Germline V gives CDR1 SNHLY, CDR2 FYNNEI. V was clipped by 3 bases and J by 7 bases, with 7 bases between them. CDR3 residues: CASSDMGQPQHF. As DNA, the CDR3 is TGTGCCAGCAGTGACATGGGGCAGCCCCAGCATTTT.

This sequence joins TRBV7-8 and TRBJ2-2; TRBD2 matches 8 bases. Unmatched junction bases numbered 11, after V lost 5 bases and J lost 6 bases. The germline gives CDR1 SGHVS, CDR2 FQNEAQ. The CDR3 has 16 amino acids. This CDR3 reads CASSRRTGGESGELFF. CDR3 coding DNA: TGTGCCAGCAGCCGACGGACGGGGGGGGAGTCCGGGGAGCTGTTTTTT.

The CDR3, as DNA: TGCGCCAGCGACGAGACAGGGATGAACACCGGGGAGCTGTTTTTT. Protein: CASDETGMNTGELFF. The chain uses TRBV5-1 and TRBJ2-2; 7 positions match TRBD1. The junction had 7 bases not matched to a gene; V was cut back by 7 bases and J by 1 base. Germline assignment: CDR1 SGHRS and CDR2 YFSETQ. The CDR3 has 15 residues.

This chain joins TRBV4-3 and TRBJ2-5; 7 nucleotides align to TRBD1. The CDR3 is 13 residues long. After removal of 1 base from V and 5 bases from J, the junction contained 1 base not matched to a gene. The germline V gene encodes CDR1 LGHNA and CDR2 YSLEER. CDR3 protein: CASSQVQGETQYF. In nucleotides, the CDR3 is TGCGCCAGCAGCCAAGTACAGGGGGAGACCCAGTACTTC.

The chain has TRBV6-1 and TRBJ2-7; D unresolved. The CDR3 contains 13 residues. Between the trimmed V and J ends, which lost 7 bases and 0 bases, there was a span of 10 bases. Germline loops: CDR1 MNHNS, CDR2 SASEGT. The CDR3 nucleotides read TGTGCCAGCACCCTTCCAGGCTCCTACGAGCAGTACTTC. Protein sequence: CASTLPGSYEQYF.

The V gene is TRBV4-1, the J gene TRBJ2-2, with TRBD1 matching over 9 bases. This CDR3 contains 18 residues. CDR1 is MGHRA and CDR2 is YSYEKL in the germline V gene. J gave up 7 bases and V 4 bases, and 16 bases lay outside the gene matches. The CDR3 region is CASSPGTGNPLRGGELFF. The CDR3 DNA follows: TGCGCCAGCAGCCCTGGGACAGGGAACCCCTTAAGAGGCGGGGAGCTGTTTTTT.

The chain joins TRBV11-3 to TRBJ2-7; weak D call: TRBD2 (6 bases). The V and J ends lost 2 bases and 0 bases respectively, with 8 bases between them. The CDR3 length is 14 residues. Germline CDR1 is SGHNT and CDR2 is YENEEA. CDR3 coding DNA: TGTGCCAGCAGCTTACTAGCGCGCTCCTACGAGCAGTACTTC. Protein sequence: CASSLLARSYEQYF.

The V gene is TRBV19, the J gene TRBJ2-2; D gene uncertain. The CDR3 spans 14 residues. CDR1 is LNHDA, CDR2 SQIVND, per germline (reference sequence). V lost 3 bases to trimming and J lost 6 bases, with 11 bases between them. CDR3 protein: CASSISRVAGELFF. CDR3 bases: TGTGCCAGTAGTATCAGCCGGGTAGCCGGGGAGCTGTTTTTT.

This chain joins TRBV28 and TRBJ1-5; no clear D gene. The CDR3 length is 19 residues. V lost 10 bases and J lost 2, with 30 bases in between. The germline V gene has CDR1 MDHEN and CDR2 SYDVKM. The CDR3 protein is CATYLAEGLFRPGNQPQHF. DNA of the CDR3: TGTGCCACCTACTTAGCCGAGGGATTATTCCGTCCTGGCAATCAGCCCCAGCATTTT.

The chain uses TRBV5-4 and TRBJ2-3; 12 bases are shared with TRBD2. This CDR3 spans 15 amino acids. Germline V gene lookup returns CDR1 SGHNT and CDR2 YYREEE (reference sequence). The junction had 7 bases not matched to a gene; V was cut back by 4 bases and J by 7 bases. The CDR3 DNA follows: TGTGCCAGCAGCCAGACTAGCGGGAGTAGGAATACGCAGTATTTT. Translating it yields CASSQTSGSRNTQYF.

The chain carries TRBV5-6 and TRBJ2-5; the match to TRBD2 covers 7 bases. Germline V gives CDR1 SGHDT, CDR2 YYEEEE. The CDR3 runs 13 residues. Losses at the gene ends were 6 bases for V and 11 bases for J; bases not matched to a gene: 13. The CDR3 is CASTSIAGGGQYF. Written as DNA, the CDR3 is TGTGCCAGCACTTCCATTGCCGGCGGGGGTCAGTACTTC. The full variable domain, with the rest looked up from reference TRBV5-6 and TRBJ2-5, is DAGVTQSPTHLIKTRGQQVTLRCSPKSGHDTVSWYQQALGQGPQFIFQYYEEEERQRGNFPDRFSGHQFPNYSSELNVNALLLGDSALYLCASTSIAGGGQYFGPGTRLLVL.

The chain joins TRBV11-3 to TRBJ1-1; D is possibly TRBD1 (6 bases). CDR3 size: 12 residues. Germline loops: CDR1 SGHNT, CDR2 YENEEA. Trimming removed 4 bases at V and 6 bases at J, with 9 bases between. In nucleotides, the CDR3 is TGTGCCAGCAGCTCTGACAGGTCTGAAGCTTTCTTT. It yields the protein CASSSDRSEAFF.

This chain uses TRBV15 with TRBJ2-3, with no clear D. This CDR3 has 12 residues. Germline values: CDR1 LNHNV, CDR2 YYDKDF (reference sequence). V shed 5 bases and J shed 2 bases, with 5 bases lying between them. The CDR3 DNA reads as TGTGCCACCAGCGGAACCACAGATACGCAGTATTTT. Translated: CATSGTTDTQYF. Looking up the rest from reference TRBV15 and TRBJ2-3 gives the full variable domain: DAMVIQNPRYQVTQFGKPVTLSCSQTLNHNVMYWYQQKSSQAPKLLFHYYDKDFNNEADTPDNFQSRRPNTSFCFLDIRSPGLGDTAMYLCATSGTTDTQYFGPGTRLTVL.

This clone occurred once. The chain uses TRBV19 and TRBJ1-1; 8 positions match TRBD1. The V and J ends lost 5 bases and 3 bases, in that order; junction bases with no gene match: 8. The CDR3 runs to 15 residues. Germline V gene data show CDR1 as LNHDA and CDR2 as SQIVND (reference sequence). This CDR3 reads CASSGAQGADTEAFF. The CDR3 DNA sequence: TGTGCCAGTAGTGGAGCGCAGGGGGCAGACACTGAAGCTTTCTTT. Full variable domain (remainder filled in from reference TRBV19 and TRBJ1-1): DGGITQSPKYLFRKEGQNVTLSCEQNLNHDAMYWYRQDPGQGLRLIYYSQIVNDFQKGDIAEGYSVSREKKESFPLTVTSAQKNPTAFYLCASSGAQGADTEAFFGQGTRLTVV.

V is TRBV7-3 and J is TRBJ1-2, with TRBD1 identical over 9 bases. Germline CDR1 SGHTA, CDR2 FQGTGA. The CDR3 consists of 14 residues. With V trimmed by 3 bases and J by 6 bases, 5 bases remained unmatched. The CDR3 loop reads CASSFTGGGNGYTF. CDR3 nucleotide sequence: TGTGCCAGCAGCTTTACAGGGGGCGGAAATGGCTACACCTTC.

CDR3 nucleotide sequence: TGTGCCAGCAGCGTAGTAGCGGTGAACACTGAAGCTTTCTTT. This translates into CASSVVAVNTEAFF. V is TRBV9 and J is TRBJ1-1, with D unresolved. V dropped 0 bases and J dropped 0 bases, with 6 bases sitting between them. This CDR3 is built from 14 residues. CDR1 is SGDLS and CDR2 is YYNGEE in the germline V gene. The full variable domain, in which reference TRBV9 and TRBJ1-1 provide the parts outside the CDR3, is DSGVTQTPKHLITATGQRVTLRCSPRSGDLSVYWYQQSLDQGLQFLIQYYNGEERAKGNILERFSAQQFPDLHSELNLSSLELGDSALYFCASSVVAVNTEAFFGQGTRLTVV.

The V call is TRBV16, the J call TRBJ1-1, with 7 bases lining up with TRBD1. The CDR3 sequence is 13 residues long. The germline CDR1 and CDR2 sequences are KGHSY and FQNENV. V gave up 1 base and J gave up 11 bases; unmatched junction bases: 7. The CDR3 loop reads CASSQFQGGDAFF. The CDR3 region has the DNA TGTGCCAGCAGCCAATTCCAAGGGGGCGACGCTTTCTTT.

A single count supports this clone. The rearrangement links TRBV6-1 to TRBJ2-5; the D is unclear. V was shortened by 5 bases and J by 7 bases, with 17 bases between the two germline ends. Germline values: CDR1 MNHNS, CDR2 SASEGT. This CDR3 has 14 amino acids. The CDR3 loop is CASSRPTGLGTQYF. As DNA, the CDR3 is TGTGCCAGCAGTAGACCAACCGGCCTTGGGACCCAGTACTTC.